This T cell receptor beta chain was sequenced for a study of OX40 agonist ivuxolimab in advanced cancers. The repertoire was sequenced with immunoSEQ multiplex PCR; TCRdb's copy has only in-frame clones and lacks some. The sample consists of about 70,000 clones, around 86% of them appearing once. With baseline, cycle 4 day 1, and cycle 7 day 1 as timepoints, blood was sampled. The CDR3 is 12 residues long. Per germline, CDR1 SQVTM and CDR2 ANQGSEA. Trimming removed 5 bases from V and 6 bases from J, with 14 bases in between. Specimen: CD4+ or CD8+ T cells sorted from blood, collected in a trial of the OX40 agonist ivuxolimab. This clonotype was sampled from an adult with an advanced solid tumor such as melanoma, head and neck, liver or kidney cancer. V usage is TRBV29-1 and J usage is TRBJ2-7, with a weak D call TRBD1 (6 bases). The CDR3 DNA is TGCAGCGTTACCCCCGGGACAAGCGAGCAGTACTTC. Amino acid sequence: CSVTPGTSEQYF.